Below are 25 T cell receptor beta chains sequenced from a single sample in a study of blood T cell repertoires in COVID-19. Measured with immunoSEQ multiplex PCR; TCRdb has only the in-frame clones, and not every one. The table shows 350,000 to 450,000 clones, with around 87% occurring only once. Sequenced sample: peripheral blood. These receptors were collected from a woman aged 55-69 years with COVID-19, enrolled during active disease.

This sequence joins TRBV27 and TRBJ1-3, with 9 bases fitting TRBD1. V lost 8 bases to trimming and J lost 4 bases; unmatched junction nucleotides: 9. The CDR3 runs to 15 residues. CDR1 MNHEY and CDR2 SMNVEV come from the germline V gene (reference sequence). The CDR3 region is CASGTGRSSGNTIYF. CDR3 coding DNA: TGTGCCAGCGGGACAGGGCGCTCTTCAGGAAACACCATATATTTT.

The rearrangement uses TRBV19 and TRBJ2-2; 8 positions match TRBD1. The germline V gene encodes CDR1 LNHDA and CDR2 SQIVND (reference sequence). The junction had 7 bases not matched to a gene; V was cut back by 3 bases and J by 4 bases. The CDR3 length is 16 residues. CDR3 nucleotides: TGTGCCAGTAGTATCCAGGGGGCGCTGGGCACCGGGGAGCTGTTTTTT. This translates into CASSIQGALGTGELFF.

The chain employs TRBV5-1 and TRBJ1-1; TRBD1 agrees at 7 bases. Trimming removed 4 bases from V and 0 bases from J; junction bases left unmatched: 6. Germline V lookup: CDR1 SGHRS, CDR2 YFSETQ. CDR3 length: 15 amino acids. CDR3 loop: CASSLTDRMNTEAFF. The CDR3 DNA reads as TGCGCCAGCAGCCTAACGGACAGGATGAACACTGAAGCTTTCTTT.

V is TRBV5-5 and J is TRBJ2-7; TRBD1 agrees at 9 bases. CDR1 is SGHKS and CDR2 is YYEKEE in the germline V gene (reference sequence). The J segment lost 4 bases and the V segment lost 2 bases, leaving 7 bases of the junction unmatched. This CDR3 is 15 amino acids long. CDR3 protein: CASSLGQGLSYEQYF. CDR3 in DNA: TGTGCCAGCAGCTTAGGACAGGGGTTATCATACGAGCAGTACTTC.

The V gene is TRBV5-1, the J gene TRBJ1-1, with 9 nucleotides matching TRBD1. V shed 4 bases and J 0 bases; nucleotides not matched to a gene: 4. Germline V gene data show CDR1 as SGHRS and CDR2 as YFSETQ. This CDR3 has 15 residues. CDR3 loop: CASSAGQGMNTEAFF. CDR3 bases: TGCGCCAGCAGCGCGGGACAGGGTATGAACACTGAAGCTTTCTTT.

This clone was detected once. The genes are TRBV5-1 and TRBJ1-2; the D is unclear. CDR1 and CDR2 from the germline V gene are SGHRS and YFSETQ. The CDR3 loop spans 9 amino acids. Trimming shortened V by 7 bases and J by 14 bases, and 12 bases separated the two germline ends. This chain's CDR3 is CASGPPTTF. The CDR3 nucleotides are TGCGCCAGCGGGCCGCCTACGACCTTC.

The chain employs TRBV5-1 and TRBJ1-1; D gene unclear. The CDR3 is 15 residues long. Trimming shortened V by 3 bases and J by 3 bases, and 15 bases separated the two germline ends. CDR1 and CDR2 from the germline V gene are SGHRS and YFSETQ. The CDR3 protein is CASSSPWPGDTEAFF. The CDR3, as DNA: TGCGCCAGCAGCTCCCCGTGGCCCGGGGACACTGAAGCTTTCTTT.

The chain links TRBV3-1 (or the pseudogene TRBV3-2) to TRBJ2-5; TRBD1 aligns across 9 bases. Germline V gives CDR1 LGHDT, CDR2 YNNKEL (reference sequence). J gave up 5 bases and V 2 bases, and 3 bases lay outside the gene matches. The CDR3 is made up of 14 amino acids. As DNA, the CDR3 is TGTGCCAGCAGCCAAAACAGGGGGCGTGAGACCCAGTACTTC. It translates to CASSQNRGRETQYF.

The chain has TRBV10-1 and TRBJ1-3; tentative D call: TRBD1 (5 bases). CDR1 is WNHNN and CDR2 is SYGVQD in the germline V gene (reference sequence). The CDR3 loop spans 14 amino acids. Trimming pared 5 bases from V and 1 base from J, leaving 9 bases between. The CDR3 spells CASSNPGSGNTIYF. The CDR3 bases are TGCGCCAGCAGTAATCCAGGGTCTGGAAACACCATATATTTT.

The V call is TRBV5-1, the J call TRBJ2-5; the match to TRBD1 covers 8 bases. The CDR3 is made up of 14 amino acids. J was trimmed by 3 bases and V by 4 bases; bases with no gene match: 5. The germline gives CDR1 SGHRS, CDR2 YFSETQ. The CDR3 sequence is CASSLQTGEETQYF. CDR3 DNA sequence: TGCGCCAGCAGCCTACAGACAGGGGAAGAGACCCAGTACTTC. Full variable domain (rest looked up from reference TRBV5-1 and TRBJ2-5): KAGVTQTPRYLIKTRGQQVTLSCSPISGHRSVSWYQQTPGQGLQFLFEYFSETQRNKGNFPGRFSGRQFSNSRSEMNVSTLELGDSALYLCASSLQTGEETQYFGPGTRLLVL.

The chain uses TRBV5-8 and TRBJ2-5, with D hard to call. Germline-derived CDR1 and CDR2 are SGHTS and YDEGEE. The V and J ends lost 4 bases and 5 bases respectively, with 12 bases between them. The CDR3 runs to 13 residues. CDR3 residues: CASSRALVETQYF. The CDR3 nucleotides read TGTGCCAGCAGCCGAGCCCTGGTGGAGACCCAGTACTTC.

J is TRBJ1-1 and V is TRBV20-1; no reliable D call. Trimming cost V 4 bases and J 7 bases, with 7 bases left between them. The CDR3 contains 10 residues. Germline loops: CDR1 DFQATT, CDR2 SNEGSKA (reference sequence). The CDR3 region is CSATRSEAFF. CDR3 coding DNA: TGCAGTGCTACCCGGAGTGAAGCTTTCTTT.

This clone was observed a handful of times. V and J are TRBV2 and TRBJ1-1; D may be TRBD1 (5 bases). Germline CDR1 SNHLY, CDR2 FYNNEI. The CDR3 has 15 residues. V was pared by 7 bases and J by 1 base, with 16 bases between. CDR3 region: CASITTGGKNTEAFF. The CDR3, as DNA: TGTGCCAGCATTACCACGGGGGGTAAGAACACTGAAGCTTTCTTT.

V usage is TRBV18 and J usage is TRBJ1-6, with 8 bases aligning to TRBD1. The CDR3 is 14 amino acids. CDR1 and CDR2 (germline): KGHSH, LQKENI. V dropped 3 bases and J dropped 6; count of bases not matched to a gene: 1. The CDR3 sequence is CASSPDRANSPLHF. CDR3 coding DNA: TGTGCCAGCTCACCGGACAGGGCTAATTCACCCCTCCACTTT.

The rearrangement uses TRBV19 and TRBJ1-1; a weak D match, TRBD1 (5 bases). The CDR3 has 15 residues. Trimming pared 3 bases from V and 0 bases from J, leaving 11 bases between. Germline CDR1 and CDR2: LNHDA and SQIVND (reference sequence). The CDR3 DNA reads TGTGCCAGTAGTATGGGGTGGGGCATGAACACTGAAGCTTTCTTT. Amino acids: CASSMGWGMNTEAFF.

On this clone: Sequence at one end of the junction differs from germline and may be a read error. This chain joins TRBV6-1 and TRBJ2-7; 9 bases fit TRBD1. The CDR3 loop spans 16 amino acids. Germline CDR1 MNHNS, CDR2 SASEGT. CDR3 nucleotides: TGTGCCAGCAGTAAAGCGTCCGGGACAGGGACCTACGAGCAGTACTTC. This codes for CASSKASGTGTYEQYF.

The rearrangement uses TRBV7-9 and TRBJ1-5, with 7 bases matching TRBD1. The CDR3 loop spans 13 amino acids. CDR1 and CDR2 (germline): SEHNR, FQNEAQ (reference sequence). Trimming removed 7 bases from V and 6 bases from J; junction bases left unmatched: 6. This chain's CDR3 is CASKGTAGQPQHF. Written as DNA, the CDR3 is TGTGCCAGCAAGGGGACAGCCGGTCAGCCCCAGCATTTT.

This chain connects TRBV4-1 to TRBJ2-2; 7 bases map to TRBD1. Germline V lookup: CDR1 MGHRA, CDR2 YSYEKL. The junction had 4 bases not matched to a gene; V was cut back by 0 bases and J by 3 bases. This CDR3 is built from 16 residues. The CDR3 DNA sequence: TGCGCCAGCAGCCAAGATAAGGGGGCGGACACCGGGGAGCTGTTTTTT. Its translation: CASSQDKGADTGELFF.

The V and J genes are TRBV10-3 and TRBJ2-1; 8 bases match TRBD2. The CDR3 has 13 amino acids. Per the germline V gene, CDR1 is ENHRY and CDR2 is SYGVKD. V was pared by 4 bases and J by 10 bases, with 6 bases of the junction left unmatched. The CDR3 nucleotides are TGTGCCATCAGTGGCCAACAGCGGGAGGAGCAGTTCTTC. It codes for CAISGQQREEQFF.

This clone was counted a few times. V gene TRBV12-5 combines with J gene TRBJ2-3; TRBD2 might be the D (5 bases). CDR3 length: 15 amino acids. The V end was cut by 0 bases, the J end by 6 bases, with 13 bases between. Germline V gene sequence: CDR1 LGHNT, CDR2 FRNRAP. The CDR3 DNA is TGTGCTAGTGGTTTGGTAGGGAGTAATGCCGATACGCAGTATTTT. This sequence encodes CASGLVGSNADTQYF.

This clone appeared many times. V is TRBV2 and J is TRBJ1-5, with a possible D match to TRBD1 (5 bases). This CDR3 is built from 13 residues. Germline V CDR1 and CDR2: SNHLY, FYNNEI. Trimming left V 6 bases short and J 6 bases short, with 12 bases between. In DNA form, the CDR3 reads TGTGCCAGCAGGGGGGACTTGACTCAGCCCCAGCATTTT. Its protein is CASRGDLTQPQHF.

This sequence joins TRBV6-5 and TRBJ1-1; tentative D call: TRBD1 (5 bases). The V and J ends lost 6 bases and 0 bases respectively, with 11 bases between them. The CDR3 has 14 amino acids. Germline V gene sequence: CDR1 MNHEY, CDR2 SVGAGI. CDR3 residues: CASSRQGLNTEAFF. Written as DNA, the CDR3 is TGTGCCAGCAGCCGGCAGGGTCTGAACACTGAAGCTTTCTTT.

J is TRBJ2-2 and V is TRBV5-4; a weak D match, TRBD2 (5 bases). CDR1 SGHNT and CDR2 YYREEE come from the germline V gene (reference sequence). With 1 base removed from V and 4 bases from J, the gap between germline ends came to 8 bases. The CDR3 is 14 amino acids. In nucleotides, the CDR3 is TGTGCCAGCAGCTTGATAGGGAGCACCGGGGAGCTGTTTTTT. As protein: CASSLIGSTGELFF.

DNA of the CDR3: TGCAGTGCTAGTGCATCCACAGATACGCAGTATTTT. Its translation is CSASASTDTQYF. The V gene is TRBV20-1, the J gene TRBJ2-3; D gene ambiguous. The CDR3 extends over 12 amino acids. The V gene lost 3 bases and the J gene lost 2 bases, with 6 bases spanning the gap. The germline CDR1 and CDR2 sequences are DFQATT and SNEGSKA (reference sequence).

The rearrangement joins TRBV25-1 to TRBJ1-1, with TRBD1 identical over 9 bases. The V and J ends lost 6 bases and 7 bases, in that order; junction bases with no gene match: 6. The CDR3 covers 13 residues. CDR1 and CDR2 from the germline V gene are MGHDK and SYGVNS. The CDR3 loop reads CASRGQGGGEAFF. The CDR3 DNA follows: TGTGCCAGCAGGGGACAGGGTGGGGGTGAAGCTTTCTTT.